This T cell receptor (beta chain) was observed in a study of cytomegalovirus exposure and HLA in healthy donors. Broader study findings: Versus the roughly 700-donor mean, an Asian-associated ancestry cluster reportedly showed fewer N-insertions in a later analysis. An analysis done earlier found most TCR beta V segments productive about 87% or about 30% of the time.

Germline V gene data show CDR1 as MNHNS and CDR2 as SASEGT. This CDR3 is 15 amino acids long. The V end lost 3 bases, the J end lost 5 bases, and 16 bases lay between the germline ends. Comment on this clone: Its antigen is not identified.

In the PCR, 60 Vbeta and 13 Jbeta primers were used. Profiling relied on immunoSEQ multiplex PCR, and the TCRdb table lists in-frame clones only, not all of them. The top ten clones hold roughly 1% of a sample with some 200,000 clones, around nine tenths of them seen once. The sample consisted of PBMCs. The source is a woman between 18 and 30 years old in good health and CMV-seronegative. V gene TRBV6-1 combines with J gene TRBJ1-2; perhaps TRBD1 as D (5 bases). The chain's CDR3 is CASSDPALGGYGYTF. Written as DNA, the CDR3 is TGTGCCAGCAGTGACCCGGCATTGGGGGGTTATGGCTACACCTTC.